This entry describes one TCR beta chain. This clonotype was detected only a few times. Its antigen is still unknown. No much larger clone is present one base from it, and per-base qualities are unavailable. The sequencer listed for this sample is Illumina HiSeq 1500. Using fastp at Q25 and MiXCR, TCRdb reprocessed the public reads and kept productive beta chains. Each entry is one CDR3 protein sequence, shown with its most common DNA and genes. This sample holds hundreds of thousands of distinct CDR3 sequences; around 30% were observed only once. The ten largest account for about 20% of the sample. Reading the label with the study, this specimen's treatment or condition is: in vitro stimulation with specific CMV peptide epitopes to enrich CMV-specific T cells. This specimen belongs to a study of T cell repertoires in cytomegalovirus infection (dated by TCRdb to between 2017 and 2020). The study in broad terms: Recently identified HLA-C-restricted CMV epitopes, whose presentation resists viral immunomodulation, were targeted by peptide stimulations together with well-studied HLA-B-restricted epitopes. Donor HLA type was relevant to the analysis, because carriage of CMV infection together with the matching HLA type was indicated by public TCR beta signatures. Study-wide findings and limitations: Cumulative frequency of public TCR beta family members discriminated carriers of CMV infection plus the relevant HLA type in this cohort and an independent roughly 340-donor cohort. The ex vivo response was dominated by HLA-C-restricted CMV-specific TCR beta clonotypes, and the single most frequent clonotype in two of eight donors was supplied by these HLA-C-restricted clonotypes.

The CDR3 numbers 12 residues from cysteine through phenylalanine. The read is trimmed to its CDR3 DNA, 36 bases read in frame from base 1. As encoded in the germline V gene, CDR1 is SGHDN while CDR2 is FVKESK. The V end gives up 5 bases and the J end 8 bases, leaving 5 bases in the junction not matched to a gene. This TCR was recovered from a human donor in good health (CMV status not recorded). Some clones in this sample may be carry-over from other donors' samples. The starting material was cultured PBMCs, obtained from culture after CMV antigen stimulation. The V gene is TRBV14 and the J gene is TRBJ1-1, and 7 junctional nucleotides match TRBD1. The CDR3 protein sequence reads: CASSFRDREAFF. The nucleotide sequence reads as follows: TGTGCCAGCAGCTTCCGGGACAGAGAAGCTTTCTTT.